The 2 T cell receptor beta chains reported below all come from one sample, sequenced in a study of response to subunit inactivated influenza vaccine. Via MiXCR, TCRdb re-called the RT-PCR reads, giving one row per CDR3 protein. The data contain about 520,000 distinct CDR3 sequences, roughly 7.9% of them seen just once; the ten biggest clones take up 10% to 15%. The input for sequencing was PBMCs from blood, taken approximately 25 months after vaccination. The source of these receptors is a man aged 50 to 69 who received an inactivated influenza vaccine.

This clonotype has more than one count but fewer than ten. This sequence joins TRBV11-2 and TRBJ1-1; D gene unclear. Trimming took 0 bases from V and 6 from J, leaving 8 bases between them. Germline CDR1 SGHAT, CDR2 FQNNGV. This CDR3 spans 13 amino acids. CDR3: CASSLDQVAEAFF. The CDR3 bases are TGTGCCAGCAGCTTAGATCAGGTCGCTGAAGCTTTCTTT.

This chain uses TRBV14 with TRBJ1-6; possible D gene TRBD1, 5 bases. V shed 0 bases and J shed 5 bases, with 8 bases lying between them. The CDR3 totals 15 residues. Germline V lookup: CDR1 SGHDN, CDR2 FVKESK. CDR3 region: CASSQEQGHNSPLHF. DNA for the CDR3: TGTGCCAGCAGCCAAGAGCAGGGTCATAATTCACCCCTCCACTTT.